The next 4 T cell receptor beta chains were all read from a single sample in a study of T cell repertoires in cytomegalovirus infection. TCRdb re-derived calls from the reads in MiXCR, one entry per CDR3 protein. The sample has 150,000 or so distinct CDR3 sequences; approximately 5.9% are singletons. Sequenced: PBMCs. The receptors come from a human donor in good health (CMV status not recorded). Some clones in this sample may be carry-over from other donors' samples.

The V call is TRBV28, the J call TRBJ2-7; D gene ambiguous. V was trimmed by 7 bases and J by 0 bases, leaving 10 bases between them. The CDR3 totals 13 residues. Germline V gene sequence: CDR1 MDHEN, CDR2 SYDVKM. The CDR3 coding sequence is TGTGCCAGCATGGTAGGAGACTCCTACGAGCAGTACTTC. It specifies CASMVGDSYEQYF.

The rearrangement joins TRBV15 to TRBJ1-2, with 9 bases that match TRBD1. CDR3 length: 16 residues. V lost 2 bases and J lost 2; bases outside the gene matches: 6. Germline V CDR1 and CDR2: LNHNV, YYDKDF (reference sequence). CDR3 sequence: CATSRSGQGSNYGYTF. The CDR3 coding sequence is TGTGCCACCAGCAGATCCGGACAGGGGTCGAACTATGGCTACACCTTC. The full variable domain, rest sourced from reference TRBV15 and TRBJ1-2, is DAMVIQNPRYQVTQFGKPVTLSCSQTLNHNVMYWYQQKSSQAPKLLFHYYDKDFNNEADTPDNFQSRRPNTSFCFLDIRSPGLGDTAMYLCATSRSGQGSNYGYTFGSGTRLTVV.

This clonotype was counted many times. The rearrangement links TRBV7-2 to TRBJ2-2; a possible D gene is TRBD1 (6 bases). Germline V gives CDR1 SGHTA, CDR2 FQGNSA. V lost 2 bases and J 0 bases, leaving 10 bases between the germline ends. The CDR3 has 16 amino acids. The CDR3 DNA follows: TGTGCCAGCAGCTTAACAGGGTACCCGAACACCGGGGAGCTGTTTTTT. Residues: CASSLTGYPNTGELFF.

There are many counts of this clonotype. The rearrangement uses TRBV7-9 and TRBJ1-2; D is unclear. This CDR3 comprises 14 residues. Germline V gives CDR1 SEHNR, CDR2 FQNEAQ (reference sequence). With 3 bases removed from V and 0 bases from J, the gap between germline ends came to 8 bases. The CDR3 bases are TGTGCCAGCAGCTTCCGGGAAGCTAACTATGGCTACACCTTC. It codes for CASSFREANYGYTF.